These 20 T cell receptor beta chains share one sample of origin, sequenced in a study of CD8 T cell repertoires and HIV-1 epitope variants. TCRdb's table, derived via immunoSEQ multiplex PCR, lists solely in-frame clones and lacks some. The data show 7,300 or so clones, 55% to 65% seen once. For these TCRs, the target antigens are not known. Sequenced: cultured CD8+ T cells derived from PBMCs. The source is a male donor with HIV.

There are a few counts of this clone. The rearrangement links TRBV6-5 to TRBJ1-2; tentative D call: TRBD1 (6 bases). The germline V gene has CDR1 MNHEY and CDR2 SVGAGI. V was trimmed by 7 bases and J by 2 bases, leaving 11 bases between them. The CDR3 runs to 13 residues. For the CDR3, the DNA is TGTGCCAGCACCAGAACAGGGAACTATGGCTACACCTTC. Translated, it gives CASTRTGNYGYTF.

This chain connects TRBV6-6 to TRBJ2-3; D is possibly TRBD1 (5 bases). Trimming pared 3 bases from V and 0 bases from J, leaving 7 bases between. This CDR3 has 14 residues. Germline values: CDR1 MNHNY, CDR2 SVGAGI (reference sequence). The DNA of the CDR3 is TGTGCCAGCAGTTATCAGGGTAGCACAGATACGCAGTATTTT. It specifies CASSYQGSTDTQYF.

This chain links TRBV30 with TRBJ2-5; D is possibly TRBD1 or TRBD2 (5 bases each). The end of the DNA is better explained by TRBJ2-7, so the J call may be wrong. Per germline, CDR1 GTSNPN and CDR2 SVGIG (reference sequence). The CDR3 loop spans 12 amino acids. CDR3 DNA: TGTGCCTGGAGTTCGGGACGGTACGAGCAGTACTTC. This translates into CAWSSGRYEQYF.

The rearrangement links TRBV7-9 to TRBJ2-1, with D possibly matching TRBD1 (6 bases). Germline CDR1 and CDR2: SEHNR and FQNEAQ (reference sequence). Trimming removed 1 base at V and 4 bases at J, with 20 bases between. This CDR3 region has 18 residues. Here the CDR3 reads CASSLESPRQGSYNEQFF. CDR3 sequence (DNA): TGTGCCAGCAGCTTAGAGTCCCCTCGGCAGGGGTCTTACAATGAGCAGTTCTTC.

The chain combines TRBV25-1 with TRBJ1-4, with D unresolved. The germline CDR1 and CDR2 sequences are MGHDK and SYGVNS. V was trimmed by 4 bases and J by 4 bases, leaving 13 bases between them. The CDR3 runs to 15 residues. CDR3 sequence reads: CASSVPIRINEKLFF. The CDR3 nucleotides read TGTGCCAGCAGTGTTCCAATACGTATTAATGAAAAACTGTTTTTT. Looking up the rest from reference TRBV25-1 and TRBJ1-4 gives the full variable domain: EADIYQTPRYLVIGTGKKITLECSQTMGHDKMYWYQQDPGMELHLIHYSYGVNSTEKGDLSSESTVSRIRTEHFPLTLESARPSHTSQYLCASSVPIRINEKLFFGSGTQLSVL.

V gene TRBV11-3 combines with J gene TRBJ1-4, with D possibly matching TRBD1 (5 bases). V was pared by 2 bases and J by 5 bases, with 18 bases between. Germline V lookup: CDR1 SGHNT, CDR2 YENEEA. The CDR3 runs 17 residues. For the CDR3, the DNA is TGTGCCAGCAGCTTAAAAGCAGGGAGGAACTTAAATGAAAAACTGTTTTTT. Encoded protein: CASSLKAGRNLNEKLFF.

The CDR3 DNA reads as TGTGCCAGCAGTGAAGCGGGACTAGCGGGGGGGCGGACAGATACGCAGTATTTT. This encodes CASSEAGLAGGRTDTQYF. The J gene is TRBJ2-3, the V gene TRBV2; 16 bases align to TRBD2. J lost 3 bases, V lost 0 bases, and 3 bases had no gene match. Germline V gives CDR1 SNHLY, CDR2 FYNNEI. The length of the CDR3 is 18 residues.

This rearrangement joins TRBV5-5 to TRBJ1-2; 7 positions match TRBD1. Germline lookup yields CDR1 SGHKS and CDR2 YYEKEE (reference sequence). This CDR3 is built from 16 residues. V lost 2 bases to trimming and J lost 2 bases; unmatched junction nucleotides: 9. This CDR3 is CASSLFSGTVNYGYTF. CDR3 sequence (DNA): TGTGCCAGCAGCTTATTTTCCGGGACAGTGAACTATGGCTACACCTTC.

This chain joins TRBV27 and TRBJ1-4; weak D call: TRBD1 (5 bases). The CDR3 sequence is 16 residues long. Germline V gene data show CDR1 as MNHEY and CDR2 as SMNVEV (reference sequence). V lost 3 bases to trimming and J lost 5 bases, with 16 bases between them. CDR3: CASSFLPPHRNEKLFF. DNA of the CDR3: TGTGCCAGCAGTTTCTTGCCACCTCACAGGAATGAAAAACTGTTTTTT.

This sequence joins TRBV7-2 and TRBJ2-5; 9 positions match TRBD2. CDR1 and CDR2 from the germline V gene are SGHTA and FQGNSA. This CDR3 comprises 15 residues. Trimming cost V 1 base and J 5 bases; bases outside gene matches: 5. As DNA, the CDR3 is TGTGCCAGCAGCTTAGACGGCGGGGGGGCCGAGACCCAGTACTTC. Amino acids: CASSLDGGGAETQYF.

This clone was detected a few times. The V gene is TRBV4-1, the J gene TRBJ2-7, with no clear D. Trimming shortened V by 4 bases and J by 7 bases, and 20 bases separated the two germline ends. This CDR3 contains 15 residues. The germline V gene encodes CDR1 MGHRA and CDR2 YSYEKL. CDR3 loop: CASSLVDSESREQYF. As DNA, the CDR3 is TGCGCCAGCAGCCTAGTAGATTCGGAGTCACGGGAGCAGTACTTC.

The chain carries TRBV28 and TRBJ1-6, with no clear D. V gave up 5 bases and J gave up 14 bases, with 13 bases separating them. The germline CDR1 and CDR2 sequences are MDHEN and SYDVKM. The CDR3 is made up of 12 amino acids. The DNA of the CDR3 is TGTGCCAGCAGTGACTACCGGGCCTCCCTCCACTTT. Its translation is CASSDYRASLHF.

The chain joins TRBV28 to TRBJ1-1; D is undetermined. The germline V and J ends were trimmed by 4 bases and 6 bases, with 12 bases remaining between them. This CDR3 has 13 amino acids. Germline assignment: CDR1 MDHEN and CDR2 SYDVKM. CDR3 in DNA: TGTGCCAGCAGTTCGGGCTCAAGCCCTGAAGCTTTCTTT. Protein: CASSSGSSPEAFF.

The J gene is TRBJ1-1, the V gene TRBV5-4, with unresolved D. This CDR3 comprises 13 residues. CDR1 and CDR2 from the germline V gene are SGHNT and YYREEE (reference sequence). V lost 0 bases, J lost 5 bases, and 8 bases lay in between. CDR3 in DNA: TGTGCCAGCAGCTTGGCGAGTGGAACTGAAGCTTTCTTT. It translates to CASSLASGTEAFF.

The V gene is TRBV5-8, the J gene TRBJ2-5, with D maybe TRBD2 (6 bases). Germline CDR1 and CDR2: SGHTS and YDEGEE. V shed 4 bases and J shed 0 bases, with 16 bases lying between them. The CDR3 runs to 16 residues. CDR3 nucleotide sequence: TGTGCCAGCAGCCCGGGGGTCAGGTCGTACCAAGAGACCCAGTACTTC. Its translation is CASSPGVRSYQETQYF.

This clone was recorded once. V gene TRBV27 combines with J gene TRBJ2-6, with D perhaps matching TRBD2 (5 bases). The CDR3 has 16 amino acids. V lost 6 bases and J 2 bases, leaving 14 bases between the germline ends. Per germline, CDR1 MNHEY and CDR2 SMNVEV (reference sequence). The CDR3 DNA is TGTGCCAGCAGGCCGTCCCCAGCGGCTGGGGCCAACGTCCTGACTTTC. This translates into CASRPSPAAGANVLTF.

The V and J genes are TRBV6-1 and TRBJ2-1; D gene ambiguous. Germline-derived CDR1 and CDR2 are MNHNS and SASEGT. Trimming cost V 5 bases and J 8 bases, with 10 bases left between them. The CDR3 is 12 amino acids. The CDR3 DNA reads TGTGCCAGCAGTTCTGGGTGGGATGAGCAGTTCTTC. Translating gives CASSSGWDEQFF.

The chain carries TRBV11-1 and TRBJ2-1; maybe TRBD2 (6 bases). Germline values: CDR1 SGHAT, CDR2 FQDESV (reference sequence). Trimming left V 0 bases short and J 12 bases short, with 15 bases between. This CDR3 region has 14 residues. The CDR3 coding sequence is TGTGCCAGCAGCTTAGCGGGGCTCTCGGGGGTGCAGTTCTTC. Amino acids: CASSLAGLSGVQFF. The whole variable domain, remainder taken from reference TRBV11-1 and TRBJ2-1, is EAEVAQSPRYKITEKSQAVAFWCDPISGHATLYWYRQILGQGPELLVQFQDESVVDDSQLPKDRFSAERLKGVDSTLKIQPAELGDSAMYLCASSLAGLSGVQFFGPGTRLTVL.

This chain uses TRBV6-6 with TRBJ2-1; D may be TRBD2 (6 bases). The CDR3 is 11 amino acids. Germline loops: CDR1 MNHNY, CDR2 SVGAGI (reference sequence). The V end lost 8 bases, the J end lost 9 bases, and 11 bases lay between the germline ends. DNA of the CDR3: TGTGCCAGCTGGGACTTGACTGAGCAGTTCTTC. This gives the protein CASWDLTEQFF.

The V and J genes are TRBV6-5 and TRBJ2-7, with 9 bases matching TRBD1. This CDR3 region has 16 residues. V gave up 4 bases and J gave up 5 bases; unmatched junction bases: 12. Looked up from germline, CDR1 is MNHEY and CDR2 is SVGAGI. This CDR3 reads CASSFNPRDRVDEQYF. CDR3 DNA: TGTGCCAGCAGTTTTAACCCCCGGGACAGGGTGGACGAGCAGTACTTC.